This entry is about one TCR beta chain. Patients from Seattle were sampled longitudinally, starting during active infection. The CDR3 extends over 15 amino acids. V lost 5 bases to trimming and J lost 5 bases; unmatched junction nucleotides: 8. Germline lookup yields CDR1 SGHRS and CDR2 YFSETQ. The sample originates from a study of blood T cell repertoires in COVID-19. As for the study in general: COVID-19 samples collected from the United States, Italy and Spain covered acute and convalescent phases.

In the authors' workflow: Quantification of nucleated cells was approximated via reference gene primer amplification. Sequencing was performed with immunoSEQ multiplex PCR; in TCRdb, only in-frame clones are kept and a portion is missing. V and J calls plus clone size are reproduced from that table; the DNA served to infer D and trimming. Of 220,000 or so clones in the sample, approximately 78% are singletons; the top ten hold approximately 8.4%. Sequencing used peripheral blood. V gene TRBV5-1 combines with J gene TRBJ2-2; 8 nucleotides line up with TRBD2. This clonotype was sampled from a woman older than 75 with COVID-19, enrolled during active disease. The CDR3 DNA follows: TGCGCCAGCAGACCGGGCGGCGGGGGGACCGGGGAGCTGTTTTTT. It encodes CASRPGGGGTGELFF.